This T cell receptor beta chain was found in a study of T cell repertoires in cytomegalovirus infection. Germline CDR1 reads SGHVS; CDR2 reads FNYEAQ. V shed 7 bases and J 5 bases; nucleotides not matched to a gene: 9. CDR3 size: 14 residues. TCRdb re-derived calls from the reads in MiXCR, one entry per CDR3 protein. The table lists about 360,000 distinct CDR3 sequences, 15% to 20% of them singletons. Sequences were obtained from PBMCs. This clonotype was sampled from a human donor in good health (CMV status not recorded). Some clones in this sample may be carry-over from other donors' samples. The chain couples TRBV7-6 to TRBJ2-5; the match to TRBD2 covers 8 bases. CDR3 loop: CASKDGRARETQYF. The CDR3, as DNA: TGTGCCAGCAAGGACGGGAGGGCCCGCGAGACCCAGTACTTC.